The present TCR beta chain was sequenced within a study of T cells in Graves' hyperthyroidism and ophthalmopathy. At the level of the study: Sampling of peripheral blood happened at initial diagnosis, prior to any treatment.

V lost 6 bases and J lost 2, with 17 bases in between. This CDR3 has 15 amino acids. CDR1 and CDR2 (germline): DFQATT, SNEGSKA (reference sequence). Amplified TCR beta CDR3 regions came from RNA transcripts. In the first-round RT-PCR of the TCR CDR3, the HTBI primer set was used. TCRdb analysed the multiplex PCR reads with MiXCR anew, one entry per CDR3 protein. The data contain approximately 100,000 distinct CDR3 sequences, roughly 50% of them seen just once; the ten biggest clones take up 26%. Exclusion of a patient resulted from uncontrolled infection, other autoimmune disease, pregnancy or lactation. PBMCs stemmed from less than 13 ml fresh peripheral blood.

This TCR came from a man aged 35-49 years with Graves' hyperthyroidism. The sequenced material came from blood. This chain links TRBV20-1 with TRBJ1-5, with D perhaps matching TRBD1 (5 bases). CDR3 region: CSAWRGQGGNQPQHF. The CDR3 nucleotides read TGCAGTGCCTGGAGGGGCCAGGGAGGCAATCAGCCCCAGCATTTT.